This entry lists 8 T cell receptor beta chains sequenced from one sample in a study of blood T cells in healthy people across ages. The second PCR ran roughly 6 to 11 cycles with a sample-barcoded 5' primer and J-beta primers. TCRdb re-called the 5' RACE reads with MiXCR, one entry per CDR3 protein. The profile shows approximately 790,000 distinct CDR3 sequences, approximately 59% of them singletons. Sequenced input: blood. Receptors originate from a young man in good health.

This chain connects TRBV7-9 to TRBJ1-2; TRBD1 aligns across 8 bases. The CDR3 sequence is 15 residues long. Germline lookup yields CDR1 SEHNR and CDR2 FQNEAQ (reference sequence). J was trimmed by 8 bases and V by 3 bases; bases with no gene match: 11. CDR3 protein: CASSFEQGVIVGYTF. The CDR3 bases are TGTGCCAGCAGCTTCGAACAGGGGGTGATTGTCGGCTACACCTTC.

The chain employs TRBV9 and TRBJ2-3; 9 bases line up with TRBD2. The CDR3 has 16 amino acids. J was trimmed by 4 bases and V by 4 bases; bases with no gene match: 10. Germline V gene sequence: CDR1 SGDLS, CDR2 YYNGEE. CDR3 in amino acids: CASSSPLRGGSDTQYF. In nucleotides, the CDR3 is TGTGCCAGCAGCTCCCCTCTGCGGGGGGGTTCAGATACGCAGTATTTT.

The chain recombines TRBV28 with TRBJ2-7, with D perhaps TRBD1 (6 bases). V lost 6 bases, J lost 2 bases, and 20 bases lay in between. Germline V gene lookup returns CDR1 MDHEN and CDR2 SYDVKM. The CDR3 covers 16 residues. The CDR3 bases are TGTGCCAGCAGGCTCGATTTAACGGGACAAACCTACGAGCAGTACTTC. Translated, it gives CASRLDLTGQTYEQYF. The full variable domain, its missing parts supplied by reference TRBV28 and TRBJ2-7, is DVKVTQSSRYLVKRTGEKVFLECVQDMDHENMFWYRQDPGLGLRLIYFSYDVKMKEKGDIPEGYSVSREKKERFSLILESASTNQTSMYLCASRLDLTGQTYEQYFGPGTRLTVT.

J is TRBJ1-6 and V is TRBV11-1; D is unresolved. The CDR3 spans 16 residues. Germline values: CDR1 SGHAT, CDR2 FQDESV (reference sequence). Trimming stripped 5 bases from V and 9 bases from J, with 20 bases between. This CDR3 reads CASSPALASRGSPLHF. In nucleotides, the CDR3 is TGTGCCAGCAGCCCCGCCCTAGCGTCTCGGGGTTCACCCCTCCACTTT.

This clonotype was detected many times. V gene TRBV30 combines with J gene TRBJ2-7; 12 bases map to TRBD1. The trim removed 8 bases at V and 5 bases at J, leaving 10 bases unmatched. There are 14 residues in the CDR3. Per germline, CDR1 GTSNPN and CDR2 SVGIG (reference sequence). The CDR3 here is CALERDRGQNEQYF. The DNA of the CDR3 is TGTGCCCTCGAAAGGGACAGGGGGCAGAACGAGCAGTACTTC. The whole variable domain, remainder taken from reference TRBV30 and TRBJ2-7, is SQTIHQWPATLVQPVGSPLSLECTVEGTSNPNLYWYRQAAGRGLQLLFYSVGIGQISSEVPQNLSASRPQDRQFILSSKKLLLSDSGFYLCALERDRGQNEQYFGPGTRLTVT.

This chain joins TRBV24-1 and TRBJ2-5; D perhaps matches TRBD1 (5 bases). Trimming pared 1 base from V and 4 bases from J, leaving 12 bases between. This CDR3 region has 15 residues. In germline, CDR1 is KGHDR, CDR2 SFDVKD. DNA for the CDR3: TGTGCCACCAGTGATTTTGGGCCAGGGCGAGAGACCCAGTACTTC. This sequence encodes CATSDFGPGRETQYF.

CDR3 coding DNA: TGTGCCAGCAGCCAAGGAGCGGGAGAAACCCACGAGCAGTACTTC. Translated, it gives CASSQGAGETHEQYF. This chain connects TRBV3-1 to TRBJ2-1; 8 bases fit TRBD2. The J call may be mistaken, given a closer DNA end match to TRBJ2-7. This CDR3 spans 15 amino acids. Germline V CDR1 and CDR2: LGHDT, YNNKEL (reference sequence).

V gene TRBV6-1 combines with J gene TRBJ2-4; 9 bases map to TRBD1. This CDR3 is built from 15 residues. Looked up from germline, CDR1 is MNHNS and CDR2 is SASEGT. Trimming at V came to 5 bases and at J to 4 bases, leaving 6 bases not matched to a gene. CDR3 residues: CASSSRTGAKNIQYF. The CDR3 region has the DNA TGTGCCAGCAGTAGCCGGACAGGGGCAAAAAACATTCAGTACTTC.